The 28 T cell receptor beta chains below all came from one sample that was sequenced in a study of lymphopenia after photon versus proton radiotherapy. The protocol was immunoSEQ multiplex PCR, while the TCRdb copy is restricted to in-frame clones and leaves out a portion. The sample includes approximately 23,000 clones, about 89% seen only once; the top ten take roughly 10%. Specimen: peripheral blood, collected from a patient treated with proton-based radiotherapy. These TCRs come from a man older than 75 with esophageal cancer.

The chain links TRBV30 to TRBJ1-1; D gene unclear. Germline CDR1 is GTSNPN and CDR2 is SVGIG (reference sequence). The length of the CDR3 is 12 residues. With 6 bases removed from V and 5 bases from J, the gap between germline ends came to 13 bases. Here the CDR3 DNA reads TGTGCCTGCAAAGGAGGAGGGACTGAAGCTTTCTTT. Its protein product is CACKGGGTEAFF.

This CDR3 is CASKLGGGQDTF. The CDR3 nucleotides are TGTGCCAGCAAGCTAGGGGGGGGGCAGGACACCTTC. The rearrangement uses TRBV6-1 and TRBJ1-2; weak D call: TRBD1 (6 bases). This CDR3 has 12 residues. V gave up 7 bases and J gave up 12 bases, with 18 bases separating them. Per germline, CDR1 MNHNS and CDR2 SASEGT.

This chain connects TRBV29-1 to TRBJ2-5; 15 bases line up with TRBD2. Germline CDR1 SQVTM, CDR2 ANQGSEA. V shed 5 bases and J 12 bases; nucleotides not matched to a gene: 7. The CDR3 extends over 13 amino acids. Here the CDR3 DNA reads TGCAGCGTTCAGGGTGGGACTAGCGGGAGGAAGTACTTC. Translated, it gives CSVQGGTSGRKYF.

V and J are TRBV7-8 and TRBJ2-1, with unresolved D. The CDR3 has 11 residues. Germline V gene data show CDR1 as SGHVS and CDR2 as FQNEAQ. V was trimmed by 6 bases and J by 12 bases, leaving 12 bases between them. As DNA, the CDR3 is TGTGCCAGCAGGGTGGATTATGGGCAGTTCTTC. This translates into CASRVDYGQFF.

This clone was observed a handful of times. The CDR3: CASSISPRGYNEQFF. CDR3 DNA sequence: TGTGCCAGTAGTATTTCCCCAAGGGGCTACAATGAGCAGTTCTTC. The J gene is TRBJ2-1, the V gene TRBV19, with a possible D match to TRBD1 (5 bases). This CDR3 region has 15 residues. The V gene lost 3 bases and the J gene lost 3 bases, with 12 bases spanning the gap. Germline V gene lookup returns CDR1 LNHDA and CDR2 SQIVND (reference sequence). Full variable domain (missing parts from reference TRBV19 and TRBJ2-1): DGGITQSPKYLFRKEGQNVTLSCEQNLNHDAMYWYRQDPGQGLRLIYYSQIVNDFQKGDIAEGYSVSREKKESFPLTVTSAQKNPTAFYLCASSISPRGYNEQFFGPGTRLTVL.

The gene calls are TRBV2 and TRBJ2-5, with TRBD1 matching over 9 bases. The CDR3 has 16 residues. Trimming removed 3 bases from V and 4 bases from J; junction bases left unmatched: 9. Germline assignment: CDR1 SNHLY and CDR2 FYNNEI. As DNA, the CDR3 is TGTGCCAGCAGTGAGTTGGGACAGGGAGTCGGAGAGACCCAGTACTTC. Protein product: CASSELGQGVGETQYF.

CDR3 DNA: TGTGCCTGGACTCAGAGCACAGATACGCAGTATTTT. Translated, it gives CAWTQSTDTQYF. The chain recombines TRBV30 with TRBJ2-3; D is undetermined. The V end was cut by 4 bases, the J end by 0 bases, with 5 bases between. Germline CDR1 GTSNPN, CDR2 SVGIG (reference sequence). The CDR3 sequence is 12 residues long.

The chain joins TRBV7-3 to TRBJ2-3; the D gene is possibly TRBD2 (5 bases). The ends were cut back, 2 bases at V and 1 base at J, with 10 bases in the middle. The CDR3 spans 15 residues. Germline V gene lookup returns CDR1 SGHTA and CDR2 FQGTGA. The CDR3 sequence is CASSLGLSGTDTQYF. For the CDR3, the DNA is TGTGCCAGCAGCTTAGGTCTTAGCGGCACAGATACGCAGTATTTT.

This sequence joins TRBV11-2 and TRBJ2-7; 7 positions match TRBD1. The CDR3 length is 15 residues. V lost 2 bases to trimming and J lost 7 bases; unmatched junction nucleotides: 11. CDR1 and CDR2 from the germline V gene are SGHAT and FQNNGV. The CDR3, as DNA: TGTGCCAGCAGCTTAAACACCCACAGGGGTGAGGAGCAGTACTTC. It codes for CASSLNTHRGEEQYF.

This chain joins TRBV19 and TRBJ1-1, with D maybe TRBD1 (6 bases). V lost 2 bases and J lost 3, with 13 bases in between. In germline, CDR1 is LNHDA, CDR2 SQIVND (reference sequence). The CDR3 is 15 residues long. CDR3: CASSILWGLDTEAFF. CDR3 nucleotides: TGTGCCAGTAGTATACTTTGGGGGCTTGACACTGAAGCTTTCTTT.

V is TRBV9 and J is TRBJ2-7; possible D gene TRBD1, 6 bases. The CDR3 covers 15 residues. Germline V gene lookup returns CDR1 SGDLS and CDR2 YYNGEE. Trimming took 0 bases from V and 2 from J, leaving 12 bases between them. The CDR3 nucleotides are TGTGCCAGCAGCGTAGATACAGGGACGACCTACGAGCAGTACTTC. Protein sequence: CASSVDTGTTYEQYF. Drawing the rest from reference TRBV9 and TRBJ2-7, the complete variable domain is DSGVTQTPKHLITATGQRVTLRCSPRSGDLSVYWYQQSLDQGLQFLIQYYNGEERAKGNILERFSAQQFPDLHSELNLSSLELGDSALYFCASSVDTGTTYEQYFGPGTRLTVT.

The chain joins TRBV5-1 to TRBJ2-5, with D perhaps matching TRBD1 (5 bases). V was cut by 4 bases and J by 2 bases, with 9 bases left in between. The CDR3 has 13 amino acids. Looked up from germline, CDR1 is SGHRS and CDR2 is YFSETQ. The CDR3, as DNA: TGCGCCAGCAGCAGACAGTTACAAGAGACCCAGTACTTC. This translates into CASSRQLQETQYF.

This sequence joins TRBV4-1 and TRBJ2-1; 9 bases are shared with TRBD1. The germline CDR1 and CDR2 sequences are MGHRA and YSYEKL. V dropped 1 base and J dropped 8; count of bases not matched to a gene: 9. The CDR3 covers 16 residues. CDR3 coding DNA: TGCGCCAGCAGCCAAGCGGGGACAGGGAATTACGATGAGCAGTTCTTC. Translation gives CASSQAGTGNYDEQFF.

This chain joins TRBV18 and TRBJ1-2; perhaps TRBD1 as D (5 bases). CDR1 and CDR2 from the germline V gene are KGHSH and LQKENI. V lost 6 bases to trimming and J lost 4 bases, with 15 bases between them. This CDR3 is 14 amino acids long. The CDR3 reads CASSDGAGVYGYTF. The DNA for the CDR3 is TGTGCCAGCTCCGACGGGGCAGGAGTCTATGGCTACACCTTC.

This chain links TRBV27 with TRBJ1-1; D is ambiguous. This CDR3 spans 13 amino acids. Germline lookup yields CDR1 MNHEY and CDR2 SMNVEV (reference sequence). With 9 bases removed from V and 2 bases from J, the gap between germline ends came to 13 bases. In DNA, the CDR3 is TGTGCCAGTTCTATACTGGGTAACACTGAAGCTTTCTTT. This codes for CASSILGNTEAFF.

The chain couples TRBV6-6 to TRBJ2-5, with unresolved D. Trimming took 0 bases from V and 2 from J, leaving 13 bases between them. Per germline, CDR1 MNHNY and CDR2 SVGAGI (reference sequence). The CDR3 contains 16 residues. Written as DNA, the CDR3 is TGTGCCAGCAGTTACTCCCCAGAATCCCCTCAAGAGACCCAGTACTTC. It codes for CASSYSPESPQETQYF.

The chain has TRBV11-3 and TRBJ2-2; maybe TRBD2 (5 bases). V lost 5 bases and J lost 9, with 19 bases in between. This CDR3 comprises 15 residues. The germline CDR1 and CDR2 sequences are SGHNT and YENEEA. The CDR3 is CASSPGGSGTRELFF. In DNA, the CDR3 is TGTGCCAGCAGCCCAGGAGGATCGGGCACTAGGGAGCTGTTTTTT.

This clone was seen a few times. The CDR3 protein is CASSAGTGNQPQHF. The CDR3 DNA reads TGTGCCAGCAGCGCCGGGACAGGCAATCAGCCCCAGCATTTT. This chain uses TRBV25-1 with TRBJ1-5, with 7 bases aligning to TRBD1. CDR3 length equals 14 residues. V lost 6 bases to trimming and J lost 2 bases; unmatched junction nucleotides: 4. Germline CDR1 MGHDK, CDR2 SYGVNS.

The chain employs TRBV4-3 and TRBJ2-2, with 10 nucleotides matching TRBD2. CDR1 is LGHNA and CDR2 is YSLEER in the germline V gene. CDR3 size: 18 residues. Trimming cost V 0 bases and J 6 bases; bases outside gene matches: 10. Written as DNA, the CDR3 is TGCGCCAGCAGCCAAGATTGGCTAGCGGGAGACGAGGCCGGGGAGCTGTTTTTT. Its protein product is CASSQDWLAGDEAGELFF.

A single count supports this clone. The chain uses TRBV15 and TRBJ2-7, with TRBD1 matching 8 bases. In germline, CDR1 is LNHNV, CDR2 YYDKDF (reference sequence). The trim removed 6 bases at V and 3 bases at J, leaving 7 bases unmatched. CDR3 length: 14 amino acids. Here the CDR3 reads CATSTTGVNYEQYF. CDR3 coding DNA: TGTGCCACCAGTACGACAGGGGTAAACTACGAGCAGTACTTC.

The gene calls are TRBV7-2 and TRBJ2-7; 7 nucleotides match TRBD2. Per germline, CDR1 SGHTA and CDR2 FQGNSA. The V and J ends lost 1 base and 5 bases, in that order; junction bases with no gene match: 8. This CDR3 is built from 15 residues. The CDR3 here is CASSLVGGRADEQYF. CDR3 nucleotide sequence: TGTGCCAGCAGCTTAGTTGGTGGGAGGGCAGACGAGCAGTACTTC.

CDR3 protein: CASSIGLAGGLGQYF. CDR3 sequence (DNA): TGTGCCAGTAGTATAGGCCTAGCGGGGGGCCTGGGTCAGTACTTC. The V call is TRBV19, the J call TRBJ2-4; 11 bases are shared with TRBD2. This CDR3 is 15 amino acids long. Germline V gives CDR1 LNHDA, CDR2 SQIVND (reference sequence). The V segment lost 1 base and the J segment 12 bases; nucleotides outside the gene matches: 8. The entire variable domain, with the rest obtained from reference TRBV19 and TRBJ2-4, is as follows: DGGITQSPKYLFRKEGQNVTLSCEQNLNHDAMYWYRQDPGQGLRLIYYSQIVNDFQKGDIAEGYSVSREKKESFPLTVTSAQKNPTAFYLCASSIGLAGGLGQYFGAGTRLSVL.

The chain is built from TRBV7-9 and TRBJ1-1; D possibly corresponds to TRBD1 (5 bases). The length of the CDR3 is 13 residues. Trimming removed 3 bases from V and 5 bases from J, with 10 bases in between. CDR1 SEHNR and CDR2 FQNEAQ come from the germline V gene (reference sequence). This chain's CDR3 is CASSFQGWTEAFF. The CDR3 bases are TGTGCCAGCAGCTTTCAGGGTTGGACTGAAGCTTTCTTT.

The chain joins TRBV5-1 to TRBJ2-1; 8 bases are shared with TRBD1. CDR1 and CDR2 (germline): SGHRS, YFSETQ. Trimming removed 4 bases from V and 4 bases from J; junction bases left unmatched: 4. CDR3 size: 14 residues. CDR3 coding DNA: TGCGCCAGCAGCGCAGGGGGCGGGTACAATGAGCAGTTCTTC. This encodes CASSAGGGYNEQFF. The full variable domain, in which reference TRBV5-1 and TRBJ2-1 provide the parts outside the CDR3, is KAGVTQTPRYLIKTRGQQVTLSCSPISGHRSVSWYQQTPGQGLQFLFEYFSETQRNKGNFPGRFSGRQFSNSRSEMNVSTLELGDSALYLCASSAGGGYNEQFFGPGTRLTVL.

The J gene is TRBJ2-7, the V gene TRBV9, with D perhaps matching TRBD2 (7 bases). CDR3 length equals 15 residues. Germline V gives CDR1 SGDLS, CDR2 YYNGEE. The V end was cut by 0 bases, the J end by 2 bases, with 12 bases between. The CDR3 reads CASSVDRGAPYEQYF. In DNA, the CDR3 is TGTGCCAGCAGCGTAGATCGGGGGGCGCCCTACGAGCAGTACTTC. The full variable domain, with the rest looked up from reference TRBV9 and TRBJ2-7, is DSGVTQTPKHLITATGQRVTLRCSPRSGDLSVYWYQQSLDQGLQFLIQYYNGEERAKGNILERFSAQQFPDLHSELNLSSLELGDSALYFCASSVDRGAPYEQYFGPGTRLTVT.

The table lists this clone with a count of one. The chain joins TRBV30 to TRBJ1-2; 9 nucleotides match TRBD1. Germline assignment: CDR1 GTSNPN and CDR2 SVGIG (reference sequence). V gave up 3 bases and J gave up 8 bases; unmatched junction bases: 19. This CDR3 has 17 residues. As DNA, the CDR3 is TGTGCCTGGAGCCACCGGGACAGGGATTTGAAGAGAAAAGGCTACACCTTC. Translated: CAWSHRDRDLKRKGYTF.

In this sample, this clone turned up a few times. V gene TRBV27 combines with J gene TRBJ1-1; D ambiguous. V was pared by 7 bases and J by 1 base, with 7 bases between. The CDR3 runs to 12 residues. Germline values: CDR1 MNHEY, CDR2 SMNVEV (reference sequence). The CDR3 sequence: CASIAWNTEAFF. Written as DNA, the CDR3 is TGTGCCAGCATAGCGTGGAACACTGAAGCTTTCTTT.

This rearrangement joins TRBV7-9 to TRBJ2-7; D possibly corresponds to TRBD1 (5 bases). CDR1 and CDR2 (germline): SEHNR, FQNEAQ (reference sequence). Trimming removed 5 bases from V and 7 bases from J, with 18 bases in between. The CDR3 length is 14 residues. CDR3 nucleotide sequence: TGTGCCAGCAGCCCTATCTCAGGGCCTCGGGAGCAGTACTTC. Encoded protein: CASSPISGPREQYF.